The 4 T cell receptor beta chains below all came from one sample that was sequenced in a study of spatial heterogeneity in lung cancer. TCRdb used MiXCR to reprocess the 5' RACE reads, holding one entry per CDR3 protein. The sample contains 25,000 or so distinct CDR3 sequences, 5.5% to 7% of which appear only once. Regarding time point: blood at routine non-recurrence follow-up after resection. Without sorting, whole RNA was sequenced from tumor, nontumor lung or frozen PBMC. Sequenced here: PBMCs, sampled at follow-up. Source of these receptors: a male donor with early-stage non-small cell lung cancer.

V usage is TRBV6-2 or TRBV6-3 and J usage is TRBJ2-3, with 9 bases that match TRBD2. With 6 bases clipped from V and 2 bases from J, the junction kept 6 bases outside the gene matches. The germline CDR1 and CDR2 sequences are MNHEY and SVGEGT. There are 15 residues in the CDR3. CDR3 loop: CASSKRGVDTDTQYF. The CDR3 bases are TGTGCCAGCAGCAAGCGGGGGGTAGACACAGATACGCAGTATTTT.

In this sample, this clonotype is medium-sized. The chain couples TRBV10-3 to TRBJ2-2, with D tentatively TRBD2 (6 bases). Germline V gene lookup returns CDR1 ENHRY and CDR2 SYGVKD. The CDR3 length is 16 residues. Trimming left V 3 bases short and J 5 bases short, with 16 bases between. CDR3 coding DNA: TGTGCCATCAGTGATGATAGCGGACTACCGACCGGGGAGCTGTTTTTT. It encodes CAISDDSGLPTGELFF.

This clonotype was counted only a few times. The chain links TRBV30 to TRBJ2-7, with 9 bases identical to TRBD2. V lost 2 bases, J lost 1 base, and 6 bases stayed unmatched. CDR1 and CDR2 (germline): GTSNPN, SVGIG (reference sequence). The CDR3 runs to 15 residues. The DNA of the CDR3 is TGTGCCTGGAGTCCCACGGCGGGGGGGTCCTACGAGCAGTACTTC. Amino acid sequence: CAWSPTAGGSYEQYF. Drawing the rest from reference TRBV30 and TRBJ2-7, the complete variable domain is SQTIHQWPATLVQPVGSPLSLECTVEGTSNPNLYWYRQAAGRGLQLLFYSVGIGQISSEVPQNLSASRPQDRQFILSSKKLLLSDSGFYLCAWSPTAGGSYEQYFGPGTRLTVT.

This clonotype was counted only a few times. The CDR3 is CASSLTGYSGNTIYF. The DNA of the CDR3 is TGTGCCAGCAGTTTAACAGGGTACTCTGGAAACACCATATATTTT. The chain carries TRBV12-3 or TRBV12-4 and TRBJ1-3; D is perhaps TRBD1 (6 bases). The CDR3 extends over 15 amino acids. Trimming shortened V by 2 bases and J by 0 bases, and 8 bases separated the two germline ends.